This T cell receptor (beta chain) was sequenced for a study of beta chain features in type 1 diabetes. General observations from the study: PCR could preferentially amplify shorter templates, alike in patients and controls. Patients with type 1 diabetes carried fewer insertions and had more deletions at their VDJ junctions. Moderate but significant shortening of TCRB CDR3s was recorded in all four CD4+ subsets from Type 1 diabetes patients. The question left open here concerned HLA type influencing TCRB rearrangement.

The germline CDR1 and CDR2 sequences are SNHLY and FYNNEI. There are 11 residues in the CDR3. V lost 8 bases to trimming and J lost 4 bases, with 6 bases between them. To note about this clone: Antigen unknown.

Isolated RNA was reverse transcribed in full, so expressed TCRB transcripts were sequenced. Produced via immunoSEQ multiplex PCR; TCRdb's table is partial and in-frame only. The sample includes around 250,000 clones, about 15% of them seen just once. Material: naive CD4+ T cells from blood. The chain employs TRBV2 and TRBJ2-1; unclear D gene. This TCR came from a man aged 25 to 40 with type 1 diabetes. The CDR3 nucleotides read TGTGCCAGCGAGTGGTACAATGAGCAGTTCTTC. It encodes CASEWYNEQFF.